These 7 T cell receptor beta chains came from one sample sequenced in a study of radiotherapy plus CTLA-4 blockade in lung cancer. Assay used: immunoSEQ multiplex PCR; TCRdb lists only in-frame clones, some missing. Of about 87,000 clones in the sample, about 87% were seen once. Sequences were derived from peripheral blood, sampled from a patient treated with radiotherapy plus ipilimumab. The receptors derive from a human donor with non-small cell lung cancer that progressed on radiotherapy plus ipilimumab.

The V and J genes are TRBV18 and TRBJ2-7; TRBD1 might be the D (5 bases). The CDR3 is made up of 15 amino acids. Trimming cost V 0 bases and J 3 bases, with 12 bases left between them. Germline-derived CDR1 and CDR2 are KGHSH and LQKENI. This CDR3 is CASSPPSSGNYEQYF. CDR3 sequence (DNA): TGTGCCAGCTCACCACCGTCTTCAGGGAACTACGAGCAGTACTTC.

The chain carries TRBV28 and TRBJ2-5; 12 nucleotides agree with TRBD2. Looked up from germline, CDR1 is MDHEN and CDR2 is SYDVKM. V shed 9 bases and J 7 bases; nucleotides not matched to a gene: 9. This CDR3 is 14 amino acids long. CDR3 in DNA: TGTGCCAGTCAGACTAGCGGGGGCCGGCGGACCCAGTACTTC. Amino acids: CASQTSGGRRTQYF. The entire variable domain, with the rest obtained from reference TRBV28 and TRBJ2-5, is as follows: DVKVTQSSRYLVKRTGEKVFLECVQDMDHENMFWYRQDPGLGLRLIYFSYDVKMKEKGDIPEGYSVSREKKERFSLILESASTNQTSMYLCASQTSGGRRTQYFGPGTRLLVL.

J is TRBJ2-3 and V is TRBV9; D is ambiguous. From germline, CDR1 is SGDLS and CDR2 YYNGEE. V was trimmed by 3 bases and J by 6 bases, leaving 11 bases between them. The CDR3 is 13 residues long. The CDR3 reads CASSAQTVDTQYF. In DNA form, the CDR3 reads TGTGCCAGCAGCGCTCAAACGGTGGATACGCAGTATTTT.

This chain uses TRBV29-1 with TRBJ2-3; D is unclear. Looked up from germline, CDR1 is SQVTM and CDR2 is ANQGSEA. The CDR3 is made up of 10 amino acids. V was pared by 7 bases and J by 2 bases, with 4 bases between. The CDR3 is CSGATDTQYF. The CDR3 DNA follows: TGCAGCGGCGCCACAGATACGCAGTATTTT.

This chain joins TRBV2 and TRBJ1-1; 8 bases align to TRBD1. The V and J ends lost 7 bases and 5 bases, in that order; junction bases with no gene match: 3. The CDR3 extends over 12 amino acids. CDR1 SNHLY and CDR2 FYNNEI come from the germline V gene. DNA for the CDR3: TGTGCCAGCACGGACAGGGCGACTGAAGCTTTCTTT. Translating it yields CASTDRATEAFF.

The rearrangement uses TRBV5-6 and TRBJ1-4; TRBD1 might be the D (6 bases). Germline CDR1 and CDR2: SGHDT and YYEEEE. The CDR3 covers 16 residues. The V end was cut by 3 bases, the J end by 4 bases, with 16 bases between. The CDR3 reads CASSSVGQGHNEKLFF. Written as DNA, the CDR3 is TGTGCCAGCAGCTCGGTGGGTCAGGGGCATAATGAAAAACTGTTTTTT.

The chain carries TRBV7-3 and TRBJ1-1, with unresolved D. From germline, CDR1 is SGHTA and CDR2 FQGTGA. Trimming removed 1 base at V and 5 bases at J, with 8 bases between. CDR3 length: 13 amino acids. The CDR3 sequence: CASSLNAATEAFF. The CDR3 nucleotides are TGTGCCAGCAGCTTAAATGCCGCGACTGAAGCTTTCTTT.